The 20 T cell receptor beta chains in this list originate from one sample, sequenced in a study of T-cell reconstitution after alpha-beta-depleted transplantation in children. Overall study findings and caveats: The main origin of T-cell counts and diversity one year after transplant was newly produced T cells.

These receptors' antigens are unknown. TCRbeta library construction was performed incorporating unique molecular identifiers. TCRdb used MiXCR to reprocess the PCR reads, holding one entry per CDR3 protein. The profile shows about 300,000 distinct CDR3 sequences, approximately 7.3% of them singletons. Here the sequenced sample was peripheral blood, taken 360 days after TCRalphabeta/CD19-depleted stem cell transplant. The receptors were sampled from a female patient aged 2 to 10 who had a stem cell transplant for Fanconi anemia, so the T cells may come from the graft donor.

This clonotype was counted many times. The V gene is TRBV20-1, the J gene TRBJ2-7; 7 bases agree with TRBD2. The CDR3 consists of 16 residues. Germline assignment: CDR1 DFQATT and CDR2 SNEGSKA (reference sequence). V was pared by 2 bases and J by 1 base, with 11 bases of the junction left unmatched. CDR3: CSARMGRGGLSYEQYF. The CDR3 bases are TGCAGTGCTAGAATGGGTCGCGGGGGACTTTCCTACGAGCAGTACTTC.

Turning to this clonotype: A much larger clone sits a single nucleotide away, making a read error possible. The rearrangement links TRBV7-2 to TRBJ2-7; no clear D. CDR1 and CDR2 (germline): SGHTA, FQGNSA. V lost 4 bases to trimming and J lost 0 bases, with 16 bases between them. The CDR3 has 16 residues. The CDR3 DNA follows: TGTGCCAGCAGCTCCCTCTGGGCGTATCTCTCCTACGAGCAGTACTTC. This gives the protein CASSSLWAYLSYEQYF. Using reference TRBV7-2 and TRBJ2-7 for the parts outside the CDR3, the full variable domain is GAGVSQSPSNKVTEKGKDVELRCDPISGHTALYWYRQSLGQGLEFLIYFQGNSAPDKSGLPSDRFSAERTGGSVSTLTIQRTQQEDSAVYLCASSSLWAYLSYEQYFGPGTRLTVT.

Ten or more counts support this clonotype. This sequence joins TRBV11-2 and TRBJ1-2, with D possibly TRBD1 on 5 matching bases. This CDR3 has 12 amino acids. V was pared by 4 bases and J by 8 bases, with 11 bases between. CDR1 and CDR2 (germline): SGHAT, FQNNGV. The CDR3 region has the DNA TGTGCCAGCAGCTCTCGTGAGGGGGGCTACACCTTC. Translating gives CASSSREGGYTF.

This clonotype was seen a handful of times. The chain links TRBV7-9 to TRBJ2-7; D not certain. Germline V CDR1 and CDR2: SEHNR, FQNEAQ (reference sequence). V was shortened by 1 base and J by 3 bases, with 10 bases between the two germline ends. The CDR3 extends over 14 amino acids. CDR3 sequence (DNA): TGTGCCAGCAGCTTAGTTCCCCAGAGCTACGAGCAGTACTTC. This sequence encodes CASSLVPQSYEQYF. Drawing the rest from reference TRBV7-9 and TRBJ2-7, the complete variable domain is DTGVSQNPRHKITKRGQNVTFRCDPISEHNRLYWYRQTLGQGPEFLTYFQNEAQLEKSRLLSDRFSAERPKGSFSTLEIQRTEQGDSAMYLCASSLVPQSYEQYFGPGTRLTVT.

The sample holds many counts of this clonotype. The rearrangement links TRBV7-2 to TRBJ2-7, with D unclear. Trimming pared 4 bases from V and 3 bases from J, leaving 13 bases between. This CDR3 contains 14 residues. CDR1 SGHTA and CDR2 FQGNSA come from the germline V gene. The CDR3 here is CASSSLLQSYEQYF. DNA for the CDR3: TGTGCCAGCAGCTCGCTTTTACAGAGCTACGAGCAGTACTTC.

In this sample, this clonotype turned up many times. The chain is built from TRBV5-5 and TRBJ2-7; D is ambiguous. CDR1 SGHKS and CDR2 YYEKEE come from the germline V gene (reference sequence). V shed 4 bases and J shed 6 bases, with 14 bases lying between them. The CDR3 length is 13 residues. The CDR3 sequence is CASSIKPSSEQYV. CDR3 DNA: TGTGCCAGCAGCATCAAACCAAGTTCCGAGCAGTACGTC.

This clonotype was seen ten or more times. The chain links TRBV5-1 to TRBJ2-2, with D tentatively TRBD2 (6 bases). Germline values: CDR1 SGHRS, CDR2 YFSETQ. Trimming left V 2 bases short and J 4 bases short, with 15 bases between. The CDR3 has 16 amino acids. The CDR3 loop reads CASSFGRTEGTGELFF. CDR3 DNA: TGCGCCAGCAGCTTCGGCAGGACGGAGGGCACCGGGGAGCTGTTTTTT.

Ten or more counts support this clonotype. The rearrangement uses TRBV20-1 and TRBJ1-5; 7 bases map to TRBD1. The CDR3 has 14 residues. J gave up 3 bases and V 6 bases, and 8 bases lay outside the gene matches. Per the germline V gene, CDR1 is DFQATT and CDR2 is SNEGSKA (reference sequence). The CDR3 coding sequence is TGCAGTGCCCCGACAGGGTCTGACAATCAGCCCCAGCATTTT. Translation: CSAPTGSDNQPQHF.

This clonotype was seen many times. This chain links TRBV5-1 with TRBJ2-7; TRBD2 matches at 7 bases. Trimming cost V 0 bases and J 0 bases; bases outside gene matches: 0. The CDR3 extends over 14 amino acids. Germline V gene sequence: CDR1 SGHRS, CDR2 YFSETQ. The DNA for the CDR3 is TGCGCCAGCAGCTTGGGACTAGCCTCCTACGAGCAGTACTTC. As protein: CASSLGLASYEQYF.

Ten or more counts support this clonotype. The rearrangement uses TRBV5-1 and TRBJ1-6, with TRBD1 as a possible D gene (6 bases). Deletions cut 0 bases from V and 7 bases from J, with 14 bases between. The germline gives CDR1 SGHRS, CDR2 YFSETQ. The CDR3 loop spans 16 amino acids. CDR3 bases: TGCGCCAGCAGCTTGGTTCAGGGGAAGCAAAATTCACCCCTCCACTTT. This encodes CASSLVQGKQNSPLHF.

This clonotype has a count of ten or more. The CDR3 DNA sequence: TGTGCCAGCAGCAGTCGACAGGGGTACCCTGGAAACACCATATATTTT. This translates into CASSSRQGYPGNTIYF. The chain links TRBV7-9 to TRBJ1-3; 8 bases map to TRBD1. The CDR3 is 16 residues long. The V segment lost 5 bases and the J segment 2 bases; nucleotides outside the gene matches: 8. Germline values: CDR1 SEHNR, CDR2 FQNEAQ (reference sequence).

The table lists this clonotype with many counts. This sequence joins TRBV12-3 or TRBV12-4 and TRBJ1-4, with D unclear. This CDR3 has 13 amino acids. V was cut by 3 bases and J by 15 bases, with 17 bases left in between. The CDR3, as DNA: TGTGCCAGCAGTTTGGGTCCAAGGAAAAAGATGTTTTTT. The encoded protein is CASSLGPRKKMFF.

The chain uses TRBV2 and TRBJ2-5; D is uncertain. V was pared by 2 bases and J by 6 bases, with 4 bases between. Per the germline V gene, CDR1 is SNHLY and CDR2 is FYNNEI. This CDR3 contains 11 residues. CDR3 amino acids: CASSETQTQYF. DNA for the CDR3: TGTGCCAGCAGTGAAACCCAGACCCAGTACTTC. The full variable domain, with the rest looked up from reference TRBV2 and TRBJ2-5, is EPEVTQTPSHQVTQMGQEVILRCVPISNHLYFYWYRQILGQKVEFLVSFYNNEISEKSEIFDDQFSVERPDGSNFTLKIRSTKLEDSAMYFCASSETQTQYFGPGTRLLVL.

The rearrangement uses TRBV20-1 and TRBJ2-1, with 8 bases aligning to TRBD2. This CDR3 is built from 16 residues. CDR1 and CDR2 from the germline V gene are DFQATT and SNEGSKA (reference sequence). V shed 1 base and J 4 bases; nucleotides not matched to a gene: 9. The CDR3 spells CSARVPEAGAYNEQFF. The CDR3 DNA is TGCAGTGCTAGAGTCCCAGAAGCGGGAGCGTACAATGAGCAGTTCTTC.

This chain links TRBV5-1 with TRBJ2-7; TRBD1 matches 9 bases. This CDR3 has 15 residues. Germline V gene data show CDR1 as SGHRS and CDR2 as YFSETQ. The ends lost 0 bases at V and 4 bases at J; junction bases unmatched: 5. The CDR3 here is CASSLALDRGYEQYF. The CDR3 bases are TGCGCCAGCAGCTTGGCGTTGGACAGGGGTTACGAGCAGTACTTC.

The rearrangement uses TRBV7-3 and TRBJ2-1, with 9 nucleotides matching TRBD1. CDR3 length: 18 amino acids. Germline CDR1 and CDR2: SGHTA and FQGTGA. Trimming cost V 5 bases and J 5 bases; bases outside gene matches: 16. This chain's CDR3 is CASSATLAGTGRDNEQFF. The CDR3, as DNA: TGTGCCAGCAGCGCAACCCTGGCGGGGACAGGGCGGGACAATGAGCAGTTCTTC.

Of note for this clonotype: No conserved phenylalanine or tryptophan is present at the end of the CDR3, so a read error is the likely explanation. CDR3 DNA: TGTGCCAGCAGCCGTCATGACAGGACGAATCAGCCCCAGCATATT. It codes for CASSRHDRTNQPQHI. The chain employs TRBV6-1 and TRBJ1-5; tentative D call: TRBD1 (6 bases). Germline V gene sequence: CDR1 MNHNS, CDR2 SASEGT. The V end lost 6 bases, the J end lost 4 bases, and 16 bases lay between the germline ends. There are 15 residues in the CDR3.

The chain carries TRBV6-1 and TRBJ2-7; D unresolved. The ends were cut back, 4 bases at V and 0 bases at J, with 7 bases in the middle. Germline values: CDR1 MNHNS, CDR2 SASEGT. This CDR3 has 13 amino acids. The CDR3 spells CASSGYNSYEQYF. CDR3 nucleotide sequence: TGTGCCAGCAGTGGTTACAACTCCTACGAGCAGTACTTC.

The chain joins TRBV5-8 to TRBJ1-1; D remains ambiguous. The CDR3 is made up of 9 amino acids. Trimming cost V 6 bases and J 11 bases, with 8 bases left between them. The germline CDR1 and CDR2 sequences are SGHTS and YDEGEE. Here the CDR3 reads CASISKAFF. CDR3 nucleotides: TGTGCCAGCATCTCCAAGGCTTTCTTT.

The chain employs TRBV6-6 and TRBJ1-1, with D uncertain. Trimming removed 7 bases from V and 5 bases from J, with 14 bases in between. The germline gives CDR1 MNHNY, CDR2 SVGAGI (reference sequence). This CDR3 contains 13 residues. The CDR3 is CASTPIGRTEAFF. For the CDR3, the DNA is TGTGCCAGCACCCCGATAGGGAGGACTGAAGCTTTCTTT.